The T cell receptor (beta chain) under discussion was sequenced for a study of vaccination and CD4 T cells after COVID-19. For the study at large: Cellular stimulation was performed using overlapping spike peptides derived from SARS-CoV-2, HCoV-NL63, HCoV-OC43 and HCoV-229E. Study observations and caveats: Looking at convalescent patients, a median roughly 90% of reactive clones were present only post-vaccination.

Trimming shortened V by 5 bases and J by 3 bases, and 7 bases separated the two germline ends. The CDR3 covers 13 residues. Germline-derived CDR1 and CDR2 are MDHEN and SYDVKM. Sequenced with the Oncomine TCR Beta short-read assay was DNA taken from cultured CD4+ T cells. TCRdb redid the calling of the PCR reads with MiXCR, one entry per CDR3 protein. The data hold about 6,500 distinct CDR3 sequences, with less than 20% observed a single time. Treatment in this sample: roughly 11-day PBMC culture with coronavirus spike peptide pools or control peptides (ViraFEST assay). The authors isolated CD4+ T cells by negative selection after roughly 10 days of culture. As to this clonotype: The target antigen is unknown.

This chain joins TRBV28 and TRBJ2-2; D is unresolved. Source material: CD4+ T cells from blood, cultured in vitro. This receptor was identified in a human donor who had recovered from COVID-19. CDR3 DNA sequence: TGTGCCAGCAGTCGACATGACACCGGGGAGCTGTTTTTT. Translated: CASSRHDTGELFF.